This T cell receptor (beta chain) originates from a study of CD8+ T cells in alopecia areata (dated 2018 in TCRdb). In the study overall: The treated patients took part in an open-label pilot trial in which moderate-to-severe alopecia areata was treated with oral tofacitinib at 5 to 10 mg twice daily. Patients stayed on tofacitinib for 6 to 18 months and then had 6 months of follow-up off drug so that delayed response and recurrence could be assessed. In treated patients, disease severity was measured using the SALT score, which gives the percentage of scalp surface area affected. To study T cell clonal expansion in alopecia areata, the researchers applied high-throughput TCRbeta sequencing to both the C3H/HeJ mouse model and human patients. In humans, TCRbeta sequencing was performed on scalp tissue and on sorted CD4+ and CD8+ peripheral blood T cells from healthy controls and from patients with patchy or totalis/universalis alopecia areata. Biopsies were taken from tofacitinib-treated patients at baseline and at 4 and 24 weeks of treatment, and a later scalp biopsy was taken in several of the tofacitinib-treated patients. Scalp clonality was compared among normal scalp (n=4), patchy alopecia areata scalp (n=8), and alopecia totalis/universalis scalp (n=8). The RNA source kit depended on sample type: the PAXgene miRNA kit for fixed scalp, the miRNeasy kit for PBMCs, and the RNeasy kit for mouse skin. TCRbeta CDR3 regions were amplified by immunoSEQ multiplex PCR using 35 Vbeta forward and 13 Jbeta reverse primers.

Remarks on this clone: The clone's antigen remains unknown. One base away there is no much larger clone; base qualities are not given.

Explained via the paper, the treatment or condition label denotes: oral pan-JAK inhibitor, 5-10 mg twice daily. Lesional scalp punch biopsies and peripheral blood were obtained from alopecia areata patients. PBMCs were separated by density centrifugation and stained for CD3, CD4 and CD8, after which CD4+ and CD8+ T cells were sorted on a FACSAria. Library method: the immunoSEQ multiplex PCR assay. For TCR sequencing, RNA was extracted from every sample and reverse transcribed into cDNA to serve as template. First-strand cDNA was synthesized using SuperScript III with a 2:1 mix of oligo-dT and random hexamers. A synthetic immune receptor repertoire was used to assess amplification bias, and residual bias was removed computationally. In the authors' own workflow: Raw reads were preprocessed for error removal, and CDR3 was defined according to IMGT conventions as running from the conserved cysteine to phenylalanine. To get clonality, Shannon entropy was normalized by log2 of the number of productive unique TCRs and the result was subtracted from 1. CD4 or CD8 identity of scalp clones was inferred by cross-referencing scalp TCRbeta sequences with sorted blood CD4 and CD8 repertoires. The immuneACCESS repertoire file appears here via TCRdb, limited to in-frame rearrangements. These files lack a portion of the clones; in checked studies, under half of the deficit traces to unresolved V genes, and the cause of the others is not known. Clone size and V and J calls were adopted from that table, with D and trimming inferred from the DNA. The sample table shows around 300,000 clones, and roughly 60% are seen once. The biggest ten clones account for 0.93% of the sample.

The CDR3 spans 14 residues, from the cysteine through the phenylalanine. Only CDR3 DNA is held: 42 bases, read in frame from base 1. The germline V gene yields MGHDK for CDR1 and SYGVNS for CDR2. Cut back by 6 bases and 0 bases, the V and J ends lie 12 bases apart. Findings and caveats that apply to the study as a whole: Lesional scalp, especially in alopecia totalis/universalis, showed higher clonality and more expanded CD8+ clones than normal scalp, suggesting antigenic drive. Compared with mice, TCR sequences shared between patients were less clear, possibly partly because of HLA diversity across the patient population. Unlike mouse skin, where gammadelta T cells dominate, normal human skin contains resident alphabeta T cells that get sequenced too, which complicates analysis of the scalp TCR repertoire. Because the treated cohort was small and included a single nonresponder, larger studies are needed to assess links between baseline CD8+ expansion and response. Scalp clonality and the number of expanded CD8+ clones among the top 100 scalp clones were significantly decreased by tofacitinib. Many expanded lesional clones persisted in scalp and blood during tofacitinib treatment, which may partly explain relapse after stopping treatment.

This chain joins TRBV25-1 to TRBJ2-7; the D gene could be TRBD1 or TRBD2, each one agreeing over 5 bases. Sample: CD4+ T cells sorted from blood, taken around week 54, from a patient treated with tofacitinib. The receptor was isolated from a human donor with alopecia areata. The sequenced DNA: TGTGCCAGCAGACCCTGGGGGATCTCCTACGAGCAGTACTTC. This yields the protein CASRPWGISYEQYF.